This TCR beta chain was identified in a study of T cell repertoires in cytomegalovirus infection. Study at large: CMV infection together with matching HLA type was indicated by public TCR beta signatures.

CDR3 length: 11 residues. Per the germline V gene, CDR1 is SNHLY and CDR2 is FYNNEI. Trimming took off 5 bases at V and 6 bases at J, with 8 bases between the two ends. This clonotype has a count of ten or more. Each CDR3 protein is one row after TCRdb ran MiXCR on the reads. The sample has hundreds of thousands of distinct CDR3 sequences, 11% seen once. Input material: PBMCs. The chain recombines TRBV2 with TRBJ2-7; no clear D gene. The sequence was collected from a human donor in good health (CMV status not recorded). Some clones in this sample may be carry-over from other donors' samples. The chain's CDR3 is CASSTSSEQYF. As DNA, the CDR3 is TGTGCCAGCAGTACCTCTAGCGAGCAGTACTTC.